This T cell receptor beta chain came from a study of blood T cell repertoires in COVID-19. This clone was observed once. CDR1 and CDR2 from the germline V gene are SGHRS and YFSETQ. This CDR3 is built from 15 residues. Trimming removed 0 bases from V and 4 bases from J; junction bases left unmatched: 4. Cohort allocation depended upon clinical history that participants reported. Profiled with immunoSEQ multiplex PCR; TCRdb holds only in-frame clones, not every one. Of 190,000 or so clones listed, around 85% were seen once; the top ten hold around 20%. Sequencing used PBMCs or T cells enriched from blood (not recorded which). This receptor was taken from a man in his forties who had recovered from COVID-19. V and J are TRBV5-1 and TRBJ1-2; 9 bases line up with TRBD1. CDR3 region: CASSLVDRGFYGYTF. CDR3 coding DNA: TGCGCCAGCAGCTTGGTTGACAGGGGGTTCTATGGCTACACCTTC.